What follows are 27 T cell receptor beta chains derived from one specimen sequenced in a study of early T cells in non-severe SARS-CoV-2 infection. TCRdb redid the calling of the 5' RACE reads with MiXCR, one entry per CDR3 protein. The table has fewer than 110,000 distinct CDR3 sequences, roughly 10% seen once. What was sequenced was whole blood. The receptors come from an adult who was a healthcare worker with PCR-confirmed SARS-CoV-2 infection or an uninfected control (not recorded which).

In this sample, this clonotype turned up many times. CDR3 nucleotides: TGTGCCAGTAATTCCGACGGGGACTATGGCTACACCTTC. This translates into CASNSDGDYGYTF. This chain links TRBV19 with TRBJ1-2; D gene uncertain. Trimming left V 7 bases short and J 3 bases short, with 12 bases between. CDR1 is LNHDA, CDR2 SQIVND, per germline (reference sequence). This CDR3 contains 13 residues.

This clonotype has only a few counts. Written as DNA, the CDR3 is TGTGCCAGCAGCGGTACCCGGACTAGCGGGAGCCATGAGCAGTTCTTC. This codes for CASSGTRTSGSHEQFF. The chain has TRBV7-2 and TRBJ2-1; TRBD2 agrees at 13 bases. The CDR3 has 16 amino acids. Germline V gives CDR1 SGHTA, CDR2 FQGNSA. V lost 5 bases to trimming and J lost 8 bases; unmatched junction nucleotides: 9.

The table lists this clonotype with a few counts. V is TRBV7-2 and J is TRBJ2-2; TRBD1 aligns across 9 bases. The trim removed 5 bases at V and 6 bases at J, leaving 10 bases unmatched. In germline, CDR1 is SGHTA, CDR2 FQGNSA. This CDR3 region has 16 residues. This CDR3 is CASSEYRGRLAGELFF. The DNA for the CDR3 is TGTGCCAGCAGCGAATACAGGGGGCGGTTGGCCGGGGAGCTGTTTTTT.

This clonotype was observed a handful of times. V gene TRBV12-3 or TRBV12-4 combines with J gene TRBJ2-5; D is ambiguous. CDR3 length: 12 residues. V lost 5 bases and J 4 bases, leaving 8 bases between the germline ends. CDR3 DNA: TGTGCCAGCAGTGAACCAGGAGAGACCCAGTACTTC. This codes for CASSEPGETQYF.

This clonotype has a single count. The chain employs TRBV5-1 and TRBJ2-4, with 7 bases matching TRBD2. V was pared by 3 bases and J by 7 bases, with 7 bases of the junction left unmatched. Germline V gene lookup returns CDR1 SGHRS and CDR2 YFSETQ. There are 14 residues in the CDR3. The CDR3 is CASSWPTSPNIQYF. In DNA, the CDR3 is TGCGCCAGCAGCTGGCCGACTAGCCCGAACATTCAGTACTTC.

The J gene is TRBJ2-2, the V gene TRBV9; TRBD2 matches 11 bases. With V trimmed by 4 bases and J by 5 bases, 7 bases remained unmatched. In germline, CDR1 is SGDLS, CDR2 YYNGEE. This CDR3 comprises 16 residues. The CDR3 loop is CASSQIGTSGTGELFF. CDR3 DNA sequence: TGTGCCAGCAGCCAAATCGGGACTAGCGGTACCGGGGAGCTGTTTTTT.

The V and J genes are TRBV10-3 and TRBJ2-1; D is perhaps TRBD2 (5 bases). The CDR3 consists of 14 residues. The V gene's germline CDR1 is ENHRY and CDR2 SYGVKD. Trimming cost V 7 bases and J 6 bases, with 16 bases left between them. The CDR3 is CAIKSDSESNEQFF. CDR3 bases: TGTGCCATCAAGTCGGACTCTGAGTCCAATGAGCAGTTCTTC.

This clonotype was counted at least ten times. Here the CDR3 reads CASSLALWGPGQNYGYTF. CDR3 DNA: TGTGCCAGCAGCTTAGCGCTTTGGGGTCCAGGACAGAACTATGGCTACACCTTC. The chain has TRBV7-8 and TRBJ1-2; TRBD1 might be the D (6 bases). The CDR3 runs to 18 residues. Trimming removed 0 bases at V and 2 bases at J, with 19 bases between. Germline CDR1 and CDR2: SGHVS and FQNEAQ.

This clonotype was seen ten or more times. This rearrangement joins TRBV28 to TRBJ2-2, with 9 bases that match TRBD1. This CDR3 is 16 amino acids long. The V gene end was trimmed by 3 bases and the J gene end by 2 bases; junction bases not matched to a gene: 4. Germline loops: CDR1 MDHEN, CDR2 SYDVKM. The CDR3 region has the DNA TGTGCCAGCAGTTTCCGGACAGGGGCTAACACCGGGGAGCTGTTTTTT. This translates into CASSFRTGANTGELFF. Supplemented by reference TRBV28 and TRBJ2-2, the full variable domain reads DVKVTQSSRYLVKRTGEKVFLECVQDMDHENMFWYRQDPGLGLRLIYFSYDVKMKEKGDIPEGYSVSREKKERFSLILESASTNQTSMYLCASSFRTGANTGELFFGEGSRLTVL.

There are many counts of this clonotype. The V call is TRBV20-1, the J call TRBJ2-7; 8 bases map to TRBD1. Trimming cost V 6 bases and J 1 base; bases outside gene matches: 8. Germline values: CDR1 DFQATT, CDR2 SNEGSKA (reference sequence). The CDR3 totals 14 residues. For the CDR3, the DNA is TGCAGTGCAGGGGACAGGACGCCTTCCTACGAGCAGTACTTC. It yields the protein CSAGDRTPSYEQYF.

Only a few counts were recorded for this clonotype. The chain combines TRBV30 with TRBJ2-5; no firm D call. The CDR3 covers 13 residues. Trimming took 3 bases from V and 5 from J, leaving 13 bases between them. Germline V lookup: CDR1 GTSNPN, CDR2 SVGIG (reference sequence). The CDR3 region has the DNA TGTGCCTGGAGCCAGAACGGTGTGGAGACCCAGTACTTC. Translated, it gives CAWSQNGVETQYF.

Comments on this clonotype: The junction does not match germline at one end; this may be a read error. This sequence joins TRBV28 and TRBJ2-5; the match to TRBD2 covers 7 bases. The germline V gene encodes CDR1 MDHEN and CDR2 SYDVKM. The CDR3 extends over 15 amino acids. The CDR3 loop is CASTGLADYQENQYF. The CDR3 DNA is TGTGCCAGCACTGGGCTAGCGGATTACCAAGAGAACCAGTACTTC.

This clonotype came up many times. The chain combines TRBV10-2 with TRBJ1-2; D not certain. The CDR3 is 14 amino acids. Deletions cut 2 bases from V and 6 bases from J, with 13 bases between. Germline values: CDR1 WSHSY, CDR2 SAAADI. The CDR3 coding sequence is TGCGCCAGCAGTGAGAGGGCACTGGGAGATGGCTACACCTTC. This encodes CASSERALGDGYTF.

As for this clonotype: This may come from a read error, since a much larger clone is one base off. V is TRBV28 and J is TRBJ1-5; D is unclear. The V gene's germline CDR1 is MDHEN and CDR2 SYDVKM. Trimming removed 2 bases at V and 5 bases at J, with 7 bases between. The CDR3 is made up of 13 amino acids. The CDR3 DNA reads TGTGCCAGCAGTTTAGTTGGCGATCAGCCCCAGCATTTT. Protein: CASSLVGDQPQHF. Supplemented by reference TRBV28 and TRBJ1-5, the full variable domain reads DVKVTQSSRYLVKRTGEKVFLECVQDMDHENMFWYRQDPGLGLRLIYFSYDVKMKEKGDIPEGYSVSREKKERFSLILESASTNQTSMYLCASSLVGDQPQHFGDGTRLSIL.

This clonotype was counted only a few times. The J gene is TRBJ2-7, the V gene TRBV6-2 or TRBV6-3, with TRBD2 matching over 8 bases. The CDR3 is 13 residues long. The V gene's germline CDR1 is MNHEY and CDR2 SVGEGT. V shed 10 bases and J 1 base; nucleotides not matched to a gene: 6. This CDR3 reads CATAGLGSYEQYF. The CDR3 region has the DNA TGTGCCACCGCGGGACTAGGGTCCTACGAGCAGTACTTC.

Many counts were recorded for this clonotype. V gene TRBV27 combines with J gene TRBJ2-7; 12 bases map to TRBD1. The CDR3 spans 16 residues. Germline values: CDR1 MNHEY, CDR2 SMNVEV (reference sequence). The ends lost 5 bases at V and 4 bases at J; junction bases unmatched: 9. The CDR3 is CASSPISGQGAYEQYF. The CDR3 DNA reads TGTGCCAGCAGTCCAATCTCGGGACAGGGGGCATACGAGCAGTACTTC.

The CDR3 loop is CASSQGLAGREQFF. DNA of the CDR3: TGTGCCAGCAGCCAGGGACTAGCGGGAAGGGAGCAGTTCTTC. The chain recombines TRBV6-5 with TRBJ2-1; 13 positions match TRBD2. V dropped 6 bases and J dropped 10; count of bases not matched to a gene: 6. The CDR3 is 14 amino acids. Germline values: CDR1 MNHEY, CDR2 SVGAGI.

This clonotype was counted between two and nine times. The chain has TRBV6-2 or TRBV6-3 and TRBJ1-5; the D is unclear. V lost 2 bases to trimming and J lost 2 bases, with 7 bases between them. CDR3 length: 14 residues. From germline, CDR1 is MNHEY and CDR2 SVGEGT. The CDR3 spells CASSYREGNQPQHF. Written as DNA, the CDR3 is TGTGCCAGCAGTTACCGGGAAGGCAATCAGCCCCAGCATTTT.

The rearrangement joins TRBV29-1 to TRBJ2-2; 12 nucleotides match TRBD2. The CDR3 extends over 13 amino acids. Germline values: CDR1 SQVTM, CDR2 ANQGSEA. The V and J ends lost 7 bases and 8 bases, in that order; junction bases with no gene match: 5. CDR3: CSGRLAGAGELFF. The DNA of the CDR3 is TGCAGCGGCCGACTAGCGGGAGCTGGGGAGCTGTTTTTT.

This clonotype was detected ten times or more. The chain uses TRBV6-1 and TRBJ2-3, with D perhaps TRBD2 (7 bases). The germline gives CDR1 MNHNS, CDR2 SASEGT. CDR3 size: 16 residues. Trimming removed 1 base from V and 4 bases from J, with 15 bases in between. CDR3 residues: CASSEEAGEGADTQYF. CDR3 bases: TGTGCCAGCAGTGAAGAGGCGGGAGAGGGGGCAGATACGCAGTATTTT.

There are a few counts of this clonotype. The chain carries TRBV28 and TRBJ2-7, with TRBD2 as a possible D gene (5 bases). The CDR3 loop spans 11 amino acids. Germline CDR1 MDHEN, CDR2 SYDVKM. V was pared by 7 bases and J by 4 bases, with 8 bases between. The CDR3 loop reads CASKRGYEQYF. CDR3 nucleotide sequence: TGTGCCAGCAAGAGAGGGTACGAGCAGTACTTC.

Many counts were recorded for this clonotype. The rearrangement links TRBV20-1 to TRBJ2-2; D assignment may be TRBD1 or TRBD2 (5 bases each). The CDR3 totals 15 residues. Trimming removed 0 bases from V and 7 bases from J, with 15 bases in between. In germline, CDR1 is DFQATT, CDR2 SNEGSKA (reference sequence). The CDR3 loop reads CSAREYEGLGGELFF. Written as DNA, the CDR3 is TGCAGTGCTAGAGAGTACGAGGGGCTCGGCGGGGAGCTGTTTTTT.

This clonotype was seen ten or more times. The chain combines TRBV20-1 with TRBJ2-5; tentatively, D is TRBD2 (6 bases). The length of the CDR3 is 15 residues. The V gene's germline CDR1 is DFQATT and CDR2 SNEGSKA (reference sequence). Trimming took off 2 bases at V and 4 bases at J, with 17 bases between the two ends. The CDR3 reads CSARLGGSGLETQYF. As DNA, the CDR3 is TGCAGTGCTAGACTAGGTGGGAGCGGGCTAGAGACCCAGTACTTC.

This clonotype occurred a few times. The chain recombines TRBV6-5 with TRBJ1-3, with D unresolved. With 8 bases removed from V and 0 bases from J, the gap between germline ends came to 5 bases. CDR3 length equals 12 residues. Germline-derived CDR1 and CDR2 are MNHEY and SVGAGI. CDR3 sequence (DNA): TGTGCCAGCGGGGTCTCTGGAAACACCATATATTTT. Protein sequence: CASGVSGNTIYF.

At least ten counts were recorded for this clonotype. The chain joins TRBV5-1 to TRBJ2-7; D possibly uses TRBD1 or TRBD2 (6 bases each). CDR1 and CDR2 (germline): SGHRS, YFSETQ. V was clipped by 5 bases and J by 7 bases, with 16 bases between them. This CDR3 has 13 residues. CDR3 coding DNA: TGCGCCAGCAGACCCGCAGGGGCGGGGGAGCAGTACTTC. Translated: CASRPAGAGEQYF.

This clonotype was picked up many times. The J gene is TRBJ2-7, the V gene TRBV11-2; D unclear. CDR1 SGHAT and CDR2 FQNNGV come from the germline V gene. Trimming shortened V by 5 bases and J by 6 bases, and 17 bases separated the two germline ends. The length of the CDR3 is 14 residues. The CDR3 is CASSARSQLSEQYF. CDR3 sequence (DNA): TGTGCCAGCAGCGCCAGAAGTCAACTCTCCGAGCAGTACTTC.

With respect to this clonotype: The junction does not match germline at one end; this may be a read error. This rearrangement joins TRBV15 to TRBJ1-2; 7 bases line up with TRBD1. Germline V CDR1 and CDR2: LNHNV, YYDKDF (reference sequence). CDR3 length equals 15 residues. This CDR3 is CATGRDPGTEYGYTF. DNA of the CDR3: TGTGCCACCGGCAGAGATCCCGGGACAGAGTATGGCTACACCTTC.